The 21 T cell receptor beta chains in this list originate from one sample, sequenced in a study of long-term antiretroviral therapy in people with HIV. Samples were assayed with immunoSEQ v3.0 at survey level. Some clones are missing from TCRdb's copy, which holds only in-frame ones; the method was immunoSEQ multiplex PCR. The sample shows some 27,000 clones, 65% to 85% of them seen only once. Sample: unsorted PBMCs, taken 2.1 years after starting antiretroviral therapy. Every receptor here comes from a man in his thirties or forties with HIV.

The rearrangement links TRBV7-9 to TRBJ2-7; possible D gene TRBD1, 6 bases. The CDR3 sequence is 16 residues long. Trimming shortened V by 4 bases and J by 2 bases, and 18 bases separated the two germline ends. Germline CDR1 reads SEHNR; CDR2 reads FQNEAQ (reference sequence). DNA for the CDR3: TGTGCCAGCAGCTCCCCCCAAACAGGGTTCACCTACGAGCAGTACTTC. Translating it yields CASSSPQTGFTYEQYF.

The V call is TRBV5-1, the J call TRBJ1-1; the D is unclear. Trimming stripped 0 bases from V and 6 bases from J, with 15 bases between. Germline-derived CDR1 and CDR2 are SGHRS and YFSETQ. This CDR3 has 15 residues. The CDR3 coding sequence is TGCGCCAGCAGCTTGGGCGGAGGGTTGGGGTCTGAAGCTTTCTTT. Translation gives CASSLGGGLGSEAFF. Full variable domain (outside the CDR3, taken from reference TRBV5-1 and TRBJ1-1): KAGVTQTPRYLIKTRGQQVTLSCSPISGHRSVSWYQQTPGQGLQFLFEYFSETQRNKGNFPGRFSGRQFSNSRSEMNVSTLELGDSALYLCASSLGGGLGSEAFFGQGTRLTVV.

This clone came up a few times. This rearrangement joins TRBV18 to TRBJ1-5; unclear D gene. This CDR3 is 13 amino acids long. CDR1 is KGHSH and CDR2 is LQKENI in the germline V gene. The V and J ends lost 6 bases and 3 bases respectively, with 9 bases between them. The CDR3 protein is CASSPGFNQPQHF. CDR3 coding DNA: TGTGCCAGCTCTCCAGGTTTCAATCAGCCCCAGCATTTT. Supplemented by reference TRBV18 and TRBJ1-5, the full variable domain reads NAGVMQNPRHLVRRRGQEARLRCSPMKGHSHVYWYRQLPEEGLKFMVYLQKENIIDESGMPKERFSAEFPKEGPSILRIQQVVRGDSAAYFCASSPGFNQPQHFGDGTRLSIL.

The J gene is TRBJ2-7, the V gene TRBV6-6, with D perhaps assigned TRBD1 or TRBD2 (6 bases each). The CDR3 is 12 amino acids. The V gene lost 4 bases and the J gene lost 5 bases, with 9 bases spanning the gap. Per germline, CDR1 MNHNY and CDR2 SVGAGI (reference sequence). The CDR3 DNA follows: TGTGCCAGCAGTTCCGGGGGCCACGAGCAGTACTTC. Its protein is CASSSGGHEQYF.

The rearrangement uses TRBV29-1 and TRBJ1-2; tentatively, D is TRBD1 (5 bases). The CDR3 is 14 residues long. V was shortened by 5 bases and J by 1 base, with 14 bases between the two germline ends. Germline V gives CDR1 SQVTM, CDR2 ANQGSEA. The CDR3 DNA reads TGCAGCGTTCCCCCGACAGTCCTTAACTATGGCTACACCTTC. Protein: CSVPPTVLNYGYTF.

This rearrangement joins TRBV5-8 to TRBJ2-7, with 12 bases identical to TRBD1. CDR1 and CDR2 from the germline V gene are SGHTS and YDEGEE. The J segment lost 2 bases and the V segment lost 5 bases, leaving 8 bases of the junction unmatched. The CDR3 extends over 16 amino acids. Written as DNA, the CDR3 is TGTGCCAGCAGGCAAAGGGACAGGGGGCAAACCTACGAGCAGTACTTC. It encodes CASRQRDRGQTYEQYF.

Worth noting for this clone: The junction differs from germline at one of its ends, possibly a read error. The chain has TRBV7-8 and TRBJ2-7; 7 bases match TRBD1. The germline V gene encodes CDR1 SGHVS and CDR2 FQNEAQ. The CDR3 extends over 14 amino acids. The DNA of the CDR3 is TGTGCCAGCAGCTCCGTGGGACAGAGCAACGTACGTCGCTTC. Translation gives CASSSVGQSNVRRF.

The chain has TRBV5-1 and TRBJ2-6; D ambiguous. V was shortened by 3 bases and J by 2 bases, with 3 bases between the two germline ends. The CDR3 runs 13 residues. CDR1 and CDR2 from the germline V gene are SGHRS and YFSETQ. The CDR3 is CASSSAGANVLTF. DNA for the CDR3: TGCGCCAGCAGCTCGGCTGGGGCCAACGTCCTGACTTTC.

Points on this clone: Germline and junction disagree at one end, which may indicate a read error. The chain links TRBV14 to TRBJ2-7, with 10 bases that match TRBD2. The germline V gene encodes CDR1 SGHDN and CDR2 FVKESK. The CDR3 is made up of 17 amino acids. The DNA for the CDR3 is TGTGCCAGCAGACAAGCCACTAGCGGGAATAAAAGCTACGAGCAGTACTTC. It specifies CASRQATSGNKSYEQYF.

The CDR3: CAISEQLSGELFF. Written as DNA, the CDR3 is TGTGCCATCAGTGAACAGTTATCCGGGGAGCTGTTTTTT. This chain uses TRBV10-3 with TRBJ2-2; D gene uncertain. The V end was cut by 3 bases, the J end by 6 bases, with 8 bases between. The CDR3 is 13 residues long. The germline gives CDR1 ENHRY, CDR2 SYGVKD.

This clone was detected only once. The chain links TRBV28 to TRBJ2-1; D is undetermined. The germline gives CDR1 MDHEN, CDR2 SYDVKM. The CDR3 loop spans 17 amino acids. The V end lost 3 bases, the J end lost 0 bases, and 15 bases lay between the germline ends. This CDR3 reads CASSLRSRLSSYNEQFF. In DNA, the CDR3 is TGTGCCAGCAGTTTGAGGAGTCGCCTTAGCTCCTACAATGAGCAGTTCTTC. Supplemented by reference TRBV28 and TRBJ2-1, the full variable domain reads DVKVTQSSRYLVKRTGEKVFLECVQDMDHENMFWYRQDPGLGLRLIYFSYDVKMKEKGDIPEGYSVSREKKERFSLILESASTNQTSMYLCASSLRSRLSSYNEQFFGPGTRLTVL.

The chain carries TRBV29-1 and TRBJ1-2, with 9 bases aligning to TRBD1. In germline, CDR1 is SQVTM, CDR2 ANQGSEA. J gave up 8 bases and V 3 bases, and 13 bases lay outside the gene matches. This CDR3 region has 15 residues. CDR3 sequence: CSVDLRQGGQIGYTF. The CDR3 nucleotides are TGCAGCGTTGACCTGCGACAGGGGGGACAAATAGGCTACACCTTC.

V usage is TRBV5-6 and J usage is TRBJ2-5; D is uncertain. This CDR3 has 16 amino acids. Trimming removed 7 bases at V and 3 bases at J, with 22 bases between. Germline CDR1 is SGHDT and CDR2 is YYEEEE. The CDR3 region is CASQSGLEPFKETQYF. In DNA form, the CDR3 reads TGTGCCAGCCAGTCAGGTCTGGAACCCTTTAAAGAGACCCAGTACTTC.

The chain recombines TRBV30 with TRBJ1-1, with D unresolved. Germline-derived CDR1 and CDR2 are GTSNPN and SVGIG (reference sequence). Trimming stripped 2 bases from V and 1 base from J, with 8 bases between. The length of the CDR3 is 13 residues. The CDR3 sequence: CAWSPTENTEAFF. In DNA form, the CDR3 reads TGTGCCTGGAGTCCGACCGAGAACACTGAAGCTTTCTTT.

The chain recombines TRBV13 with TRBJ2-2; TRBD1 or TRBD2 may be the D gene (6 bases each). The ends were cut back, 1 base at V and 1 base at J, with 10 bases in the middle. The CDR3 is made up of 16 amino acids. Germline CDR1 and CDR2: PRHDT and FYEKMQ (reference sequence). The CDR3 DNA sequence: TGTGCCAGCAGCTTAGAAGAGGGGGGGAACACCGGGGAGCTGTTTTTT. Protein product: CASSLEEGGNTGELFF.

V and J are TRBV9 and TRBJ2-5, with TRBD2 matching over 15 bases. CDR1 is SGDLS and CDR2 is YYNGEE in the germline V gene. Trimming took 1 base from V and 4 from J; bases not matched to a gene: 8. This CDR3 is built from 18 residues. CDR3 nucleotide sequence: TGTGCCAGCAGCGTATCTACCCCGGGACTAGCGGGAGGAGAGACCCAGTACTTC. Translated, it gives CASSVSTPGLAGGETQYF.

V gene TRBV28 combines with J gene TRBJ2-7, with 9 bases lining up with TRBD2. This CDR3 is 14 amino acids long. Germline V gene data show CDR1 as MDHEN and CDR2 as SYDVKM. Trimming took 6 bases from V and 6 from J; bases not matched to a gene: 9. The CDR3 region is CASRDPGLAGEQYF. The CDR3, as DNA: TGTGCCAGCAGGGATCCGGGACTAGCAGGCGAGCAGTACTTC.

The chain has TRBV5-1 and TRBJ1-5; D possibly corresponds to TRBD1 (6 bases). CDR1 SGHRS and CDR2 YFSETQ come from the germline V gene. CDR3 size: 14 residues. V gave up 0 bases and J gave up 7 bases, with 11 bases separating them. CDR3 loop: CASSLGGGGQPQHF. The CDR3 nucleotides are TGCGCCAGCAGCTTGGGAGGGGGAGGGCAGCCCCAGCATTTT.

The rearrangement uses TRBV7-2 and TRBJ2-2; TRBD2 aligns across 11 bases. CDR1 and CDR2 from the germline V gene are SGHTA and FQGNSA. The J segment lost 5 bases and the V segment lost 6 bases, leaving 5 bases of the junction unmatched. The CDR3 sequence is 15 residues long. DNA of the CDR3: TGTGCCAGCAGTAATAGCGGGAGGGGTACCGGGGAGCTGTTTTTT. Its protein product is CASSNSGRGTGELFF.

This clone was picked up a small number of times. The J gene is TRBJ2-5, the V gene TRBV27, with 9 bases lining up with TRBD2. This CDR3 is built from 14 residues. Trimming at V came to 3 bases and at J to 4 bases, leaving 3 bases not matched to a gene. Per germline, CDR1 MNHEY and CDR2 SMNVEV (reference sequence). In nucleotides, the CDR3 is TGTGCCAGCAGTTTTCAGCGGGGGGTAGAGACCCAGTACTTC. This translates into CASSFQRGVETQYF.

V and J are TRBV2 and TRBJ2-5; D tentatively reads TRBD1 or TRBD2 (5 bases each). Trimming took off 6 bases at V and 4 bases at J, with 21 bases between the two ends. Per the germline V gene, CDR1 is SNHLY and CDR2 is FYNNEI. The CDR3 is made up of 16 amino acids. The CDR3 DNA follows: TGTGCCAGCAGAGAATCCCCGGGCCTTGGGGGAGAGACCCAGTACTTC. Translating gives CASRESPGLGGETQYF.